This TCR beta chain was recovered during a study of sequential checkpoint blockade in melanoma. Across the whole study: Arm A got nivolumab then ipilimumab; arm B the reverse, 1:1.

Treatment meaning: randomized to nivolumab then ipilimumab (arm A) or the reverse (arm B). No patient had prior DNA-damaging chemotherapy. Sequencing was performed with immunoSEQ multiplex PCR; in TCRdb, only in-frame clones are kept and a portion is missing. The top ten clones hold about 9.3% of a sample with roughly 11,000 clones, 60% to 80% of them seen once. Source: CD8+ T cells sorted from blood (inferred from file names), taken from a patient given nivolumab and ipilimumab in sequence. This TCR was recovered from a human donor with melanoma.

The CDR3 region has the DNA TGTGCCAGCAGCTCGTACAGGGAGTCATACACTGAAGCTTTCTTT. It encodes CASSSYRESYTEAFF. The rearrangement links TRBV6-5 to TRBJ1-1; tentatively, D is TRBD1 (6 bases). Between the trimmed V and J ends, which lost 6 bases and 3 bases, there was a span of 17 bases. Germline V gene lookup returns CDR1 MNHEY and CDR2 SVGAGI. The CDR3 runs 15 residues.